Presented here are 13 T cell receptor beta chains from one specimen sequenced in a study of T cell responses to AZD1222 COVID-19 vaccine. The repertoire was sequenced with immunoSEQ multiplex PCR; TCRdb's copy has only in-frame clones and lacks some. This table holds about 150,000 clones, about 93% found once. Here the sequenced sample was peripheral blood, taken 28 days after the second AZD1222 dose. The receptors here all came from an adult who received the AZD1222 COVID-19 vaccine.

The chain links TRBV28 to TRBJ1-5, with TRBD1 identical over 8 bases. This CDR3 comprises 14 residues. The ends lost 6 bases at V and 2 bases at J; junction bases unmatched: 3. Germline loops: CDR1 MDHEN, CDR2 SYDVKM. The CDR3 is CASRDRVGNQPQHF. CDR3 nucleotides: TGTGCCAGCAGGGACAGGGTTGGCAATCAGCCCCAGCATTTT.

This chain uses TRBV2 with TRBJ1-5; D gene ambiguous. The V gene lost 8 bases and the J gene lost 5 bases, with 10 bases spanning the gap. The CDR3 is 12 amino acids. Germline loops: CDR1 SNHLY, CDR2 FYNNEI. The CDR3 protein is CASGGQYQPQHF. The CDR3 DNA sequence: TGTGCCAGCGGTGGTCAGTATCAGCCCCAGCATTTT.

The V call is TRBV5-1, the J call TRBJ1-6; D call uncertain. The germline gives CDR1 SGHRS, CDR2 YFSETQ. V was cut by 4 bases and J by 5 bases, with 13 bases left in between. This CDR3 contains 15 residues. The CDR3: CASSLSTSDNSPLHF. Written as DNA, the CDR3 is TGCGCCAGCAGCCTATCAACGTCCGATAATTCACCCCTCCACTTT.

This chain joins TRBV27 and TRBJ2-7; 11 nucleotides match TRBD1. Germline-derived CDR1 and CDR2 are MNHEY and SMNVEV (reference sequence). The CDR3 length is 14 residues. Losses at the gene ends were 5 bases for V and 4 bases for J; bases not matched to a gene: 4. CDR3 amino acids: CASSGGTGGYEQYF. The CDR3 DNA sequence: TGTGCCAGCAGTGGCGGGACAGGGGGTTACGAGCAGTACTTC.

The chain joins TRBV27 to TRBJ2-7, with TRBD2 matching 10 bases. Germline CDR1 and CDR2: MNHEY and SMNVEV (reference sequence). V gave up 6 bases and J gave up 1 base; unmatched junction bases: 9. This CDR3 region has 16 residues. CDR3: CASSHISGRASYEQYF. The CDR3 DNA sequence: TGTGCCAGCAGCCACATAAGCGGGAGGGCTTCCTACGAGCAGTACTTC.

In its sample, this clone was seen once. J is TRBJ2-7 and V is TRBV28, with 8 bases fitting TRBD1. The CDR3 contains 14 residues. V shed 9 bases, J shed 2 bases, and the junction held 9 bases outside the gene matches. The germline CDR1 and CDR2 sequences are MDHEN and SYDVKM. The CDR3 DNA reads TGTGCCAGTTACCTGGGACAGGCACCCTACGAGCAGTACTTC. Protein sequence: CASYLGQAPYEQYF.

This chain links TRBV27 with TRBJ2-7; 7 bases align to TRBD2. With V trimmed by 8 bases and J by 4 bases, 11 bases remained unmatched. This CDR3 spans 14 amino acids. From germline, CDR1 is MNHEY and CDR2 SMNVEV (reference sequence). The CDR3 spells CASRNRGSGYEQYF. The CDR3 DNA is TGTGCCAGCCGCAATCGGGGTAGCGGGTACGAGCAGTACTTC.

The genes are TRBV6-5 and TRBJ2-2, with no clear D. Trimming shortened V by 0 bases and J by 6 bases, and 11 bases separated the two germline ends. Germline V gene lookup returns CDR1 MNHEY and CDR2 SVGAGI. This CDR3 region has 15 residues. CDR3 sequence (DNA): TGTGCCAGCAGTTACTCGACTTCGGCCCCCGGGGAGCTGTTTTTT. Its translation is CASSYSTSAPGELFF.

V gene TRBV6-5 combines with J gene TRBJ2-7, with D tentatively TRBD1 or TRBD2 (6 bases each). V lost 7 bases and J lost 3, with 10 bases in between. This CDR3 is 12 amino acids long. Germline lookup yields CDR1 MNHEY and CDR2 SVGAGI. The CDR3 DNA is TGTGCCAGCATCGGGGGCGGCTACGAGCAGTACTTC. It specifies CASIGGGYEQYF.

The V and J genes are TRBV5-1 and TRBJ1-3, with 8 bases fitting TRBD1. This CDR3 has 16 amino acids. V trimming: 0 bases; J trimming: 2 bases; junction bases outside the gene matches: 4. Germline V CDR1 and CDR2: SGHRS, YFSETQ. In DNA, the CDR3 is TGCGCCAGCAGCTTGGTACAGGGGGTCACTGGAAACACCATATATTTT. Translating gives CASSLVQGVTGNTIYF.

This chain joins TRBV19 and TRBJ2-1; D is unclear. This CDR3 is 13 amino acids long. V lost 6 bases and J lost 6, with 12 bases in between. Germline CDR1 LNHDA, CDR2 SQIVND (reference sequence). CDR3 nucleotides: TGTGCCAGTAGCGTCACCAGCTTCAATGAGCAGTTCTTC. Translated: CASSVTSFNEQFF.

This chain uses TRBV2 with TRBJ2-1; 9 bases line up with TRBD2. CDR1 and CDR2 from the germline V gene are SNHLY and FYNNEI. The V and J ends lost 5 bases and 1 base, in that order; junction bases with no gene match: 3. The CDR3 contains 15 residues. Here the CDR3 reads CASSLAGASYNEQFF. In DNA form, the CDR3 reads TGTGCCAGCAGTTTAGCGGGGGCGTCCTACAATGAGCAGTTCTTC.

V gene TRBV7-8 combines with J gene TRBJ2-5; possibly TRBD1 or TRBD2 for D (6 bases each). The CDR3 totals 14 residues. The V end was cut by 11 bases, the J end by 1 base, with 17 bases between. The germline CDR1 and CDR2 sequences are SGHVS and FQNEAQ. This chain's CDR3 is CASIRGRFQETQYF. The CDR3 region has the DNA TGTGCCTCCATTCGGGGGCGCTTCCAAGAGACCCAGTACTTC.